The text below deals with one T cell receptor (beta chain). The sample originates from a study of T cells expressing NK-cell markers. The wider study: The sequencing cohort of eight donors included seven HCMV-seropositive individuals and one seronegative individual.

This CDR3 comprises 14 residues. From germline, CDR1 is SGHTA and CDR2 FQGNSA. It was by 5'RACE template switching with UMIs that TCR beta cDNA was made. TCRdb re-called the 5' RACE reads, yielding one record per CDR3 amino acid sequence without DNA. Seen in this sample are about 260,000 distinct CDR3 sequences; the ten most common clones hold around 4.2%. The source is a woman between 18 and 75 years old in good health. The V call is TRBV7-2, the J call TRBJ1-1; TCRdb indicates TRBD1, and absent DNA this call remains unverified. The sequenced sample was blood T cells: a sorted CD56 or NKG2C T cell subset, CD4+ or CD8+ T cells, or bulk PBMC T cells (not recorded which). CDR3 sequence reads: CASSLGGLNTEAFF. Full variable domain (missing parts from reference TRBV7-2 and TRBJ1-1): GAGVSQSPSNKVTEKGKDVELRCDPISGHTALYWYRQSLGQGLEFLIYFQGNSAPDKSGLPSDRFSAERTGGSVSTLTIQRTQQEDSAVYLCASSLGGLNTEAFFGQGTRLTVV.